These 6 T cell receptor beta chains were sequenced from one sample in a study of Graves' ophthalmopathy and Graves' hyperthyroidism. RNA transcripts provided the template for amplifying TCR beta CDR3 regions. A first-round RT-PCR used HTBI primers, followed by a second-round multiplex PCR. TCRdb reprocessed the multiplex PCR reads with MiXCR, giving one entry per CDR3 protein. The sample records about 590,000 distinct CDR3 sequences, 35% to 40% being singletons. The specimen was peripheral blood or thyroid tissue (not recorded which). The receptors shown here come from an adult man with Graves' hyperthyroidism.

This sequence joins TRBV6-5 and TRBJ2-2; 7 positions agree with TRBD1. The CDR3 spans 17 residues. Germline CDR1 reads MNHEY; CDR2 reads SVGAGI. Trimming cost V 2 bases and J 0 bases; bases outside gene matches: 6. The CDR3 region has the DNA TGTGCCAGCAGTTACGTAGGGGGCGGGTCGAACACCGGGGAGCTGTTTTTT. Translation: CASSYVGGGSNTGELFF.

This clonotype has a handful of counts. The rearrangement links TRBV6-2 or TRBV6-3 to TRBJ2-7, with 8 bases matching TRBD2. The CDR3 is made up of 15 amino acids. J lost 1 base, V lost 5 bases, and 7 bases had no gene match. Germline V gene sequence: CDR1 MNHEY, CDR2 SVGEGT. CDR3 amino acids: CASSNPSGRSYEQYF. CDR3 DNA: TGTGCCAGCAGTAACCCTAGCGGGCGATCCTACGAGCAGTACTTC.

Regarding this clonotype: A much larger clone sits a single nucleotide away, making a read error possible. This chain connects TRBV7-2 to TRBJ1-1; no clear D. With 5 bases removed from V and 0 bases from J, the gap between germline ends came to 13 bases. The length of the CDR3 is 15 residues. Per the germline V gene, CDR1 is SGHTA and CDR2 is FQGNSA. The CDR3 loop is CASSPPLGLNTEAFF. CDR3 nucleotides: TGTGCCAGCAGCCCCCCCCTCGGGTTGAACACTGAAGCTTTCTTT.

J is TRBJ1-1 and V is TRBV20-1; D gene unclear. V shed 1 base and J shed 5 bases, with 11 bases lying between them. Germline loops: CDR1 DFQATT, CDR2 SNEGSKA (reference sequence). The CDR3 is 13 residues long. This chain's CDR3 is CSARGPSGTEAFF. The CDR3, as DNA: TGCAGTGCTAGAGGCCCTAGCGGTACTGAAGCTTTCTTT.

This clonotype was found many times. The chain has TRBV20-1 and TRBJ1-6, with D perhaps matching TRBD1 (6 bases). Germline CDR1 is DFQATT and CDR2 is SNEGSKA (reference sequence). V dropped 1 base and J dropped 7 bases, with 17 bases sitting between them. This CDR3 spans 16 amino acids. CDR3 bases: TGCAGTGCTAGAGGGGGGGCGAACAAGTACAATTCACCCCTCCACTTT. It yields the protein CSARGGANKYNSPLHF.

The sample holds many counts of this clonotype. V usage is TRBV13 and J usage is TRBJ2-7; the match to TRBD1 covers 8 bases. The CDR3 has 14 amino acids. Trimming at V came to 2 bases and at J to 5 bases, leaving 5 bases not matched to a gene. Germline V CDR1 and CDR2: PRHDT, FYEKMQ (reference sequence). CDR3 coding DNA: TGTGCCAGCAGCTTACGGACAGGGCTCCACGAGCAGTACTTC. Its translation is CASSLRTGLHEQYF.